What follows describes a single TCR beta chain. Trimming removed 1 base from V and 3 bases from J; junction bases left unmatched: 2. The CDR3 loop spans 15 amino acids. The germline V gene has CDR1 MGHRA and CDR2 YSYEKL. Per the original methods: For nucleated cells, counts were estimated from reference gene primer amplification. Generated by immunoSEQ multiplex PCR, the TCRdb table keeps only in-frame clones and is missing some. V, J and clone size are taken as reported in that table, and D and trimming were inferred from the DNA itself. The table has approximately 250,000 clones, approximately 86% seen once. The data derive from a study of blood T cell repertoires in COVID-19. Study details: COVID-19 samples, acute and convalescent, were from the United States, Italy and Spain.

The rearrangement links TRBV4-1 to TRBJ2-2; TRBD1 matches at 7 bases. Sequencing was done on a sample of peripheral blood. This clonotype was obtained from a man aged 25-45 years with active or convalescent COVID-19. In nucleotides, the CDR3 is TGCGCCAGCAGCCAAGGGACAGGCGACACCGGGGAGCTGTTTTTT. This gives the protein CASSQGTGDTGELFF.